One and the same sample provided the 4 T cell receptor beta chains below, sequenced in a study of T cells after yellow fever vaccination (dated by TCRdb to between 2017 and 2020). The library relied on 5' RACE. Instrument on record: Illumina HiSeq 2500. TCRdb itself trimmed the public reads at Q25 with fastp, ran MiXCR and retained productive beta chains. Under each unique CDR3 protein, matching rows form one entry showing the most common genes and DNA. This sample is represented by 620,000 or so distinct CDR3 sequences; about a sixth of them were singletons. The top ten clonotypes cover 15% to 20% of the sample. The sample's treatment or condition label is to be understood as: live attenuated yellow fever vaccine strain. Sequenced here: PBMCs, sampled about 5 days after the first yellow fever vaccination. These receptors all stem from a man between 18 and 35 years old who received the YFV17D yellow fever vaccine.

This chain uses TRBV19 with TRBJ1-6, with TRBD1 matching 9 bases. J was trimmed by 16 bases and V by 8 bases; bases with no gene match: 3. The CDR3 consists of 10 residues. Looked up from germline, CDR1 is LNHDA and CDR2 is SQIVND (reference sequence). Here the CDR3 DNA reads TGTGCCAGTGCCGGGACAGGGCTCCACTTT. Translated, it gives CASAGTGLHF.

This clonotype was counted a few times. The gene calls are TRBV19 and TRBJ1-5; a weak D match, TRBD1 (5 bases). The V end was cut by 6 bases, the J end by 5 bases, with 11 bases between. Germline V CDR1 and CDR2: LNHDA, SQIVND (reference sequence). The CDR3 covers 13 residues. The CDR3: CASRHRIDQPQHF. The CDR3 nucleotides are TGTGCCAGTAGGCACAGGATAGATCAGCCCCAGCATTTT.

The chain has TRBV7-2 and TRBJ2-1; tentatively, D is TRBD1 (6 bases). Germline V lookup: CDR1 SGHTA, CDR2 FQGNSA. With 9 bases removed from V and 8 bases from J, the gap between germline ends came to 14 bases. This CDR3 spans 12 amino acids. CDR3 nucleotide sequence: TGTGCCAGTAGAAGGGGGTTCGATGAGCAGTTCTTC. Translation: CASRRGFDEQFF.

The chain links TRBV4-2 to TRBJ2-3; tentatively, D is TRBD1 or TRBD2 (6 bases each). Germline V gene lookup returns CDR1 LGHNA and CDR2 YNFKEQ. CDR3 length equals 16 residues. The V end was cut by 3 bases, the J end by 1 base, with 14 bases between. The CDR3, as DNA: TGTGCCAGCAGCCACCCTGGGGGGCGGGGCACAGATACGCAGTATTTT. Amino acid sequence: CASSHPGGRGTDTQYF.